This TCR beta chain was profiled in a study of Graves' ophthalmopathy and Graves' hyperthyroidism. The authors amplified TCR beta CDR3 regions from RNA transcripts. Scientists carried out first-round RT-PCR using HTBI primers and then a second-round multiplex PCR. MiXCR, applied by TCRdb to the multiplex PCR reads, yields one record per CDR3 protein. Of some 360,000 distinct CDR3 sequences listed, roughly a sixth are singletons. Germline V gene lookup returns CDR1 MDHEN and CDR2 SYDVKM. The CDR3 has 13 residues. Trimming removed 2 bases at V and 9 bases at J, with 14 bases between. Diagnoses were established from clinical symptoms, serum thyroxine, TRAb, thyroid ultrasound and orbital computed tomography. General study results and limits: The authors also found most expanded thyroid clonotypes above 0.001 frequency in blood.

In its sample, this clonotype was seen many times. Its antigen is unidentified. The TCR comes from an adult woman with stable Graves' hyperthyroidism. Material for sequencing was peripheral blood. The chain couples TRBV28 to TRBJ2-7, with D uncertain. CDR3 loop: CASSLPAPAGQYF. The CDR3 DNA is TGTGCCAGCAGTTTACCGGCCCCGGCCGGGCAGTACTTC.